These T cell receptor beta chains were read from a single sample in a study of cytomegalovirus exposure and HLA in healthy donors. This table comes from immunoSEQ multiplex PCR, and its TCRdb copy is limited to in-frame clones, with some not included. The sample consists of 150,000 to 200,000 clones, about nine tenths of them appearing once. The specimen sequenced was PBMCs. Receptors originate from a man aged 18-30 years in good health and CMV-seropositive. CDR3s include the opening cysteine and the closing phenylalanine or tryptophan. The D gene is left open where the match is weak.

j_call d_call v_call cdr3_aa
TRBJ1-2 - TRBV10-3 CAISEAQVVDYGYTF
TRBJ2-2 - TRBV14 CASSQEASIITGELFF
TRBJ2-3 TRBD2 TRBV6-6 CASSQGLAPDTQYF
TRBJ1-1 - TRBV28 CASRRAGSNTEAFF
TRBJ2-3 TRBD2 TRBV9 CASSAPVGVAGGSDTQYF
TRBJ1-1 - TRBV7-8 CASNQFREGTEAFF
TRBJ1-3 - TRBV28 CASSRRLGGNTIYF
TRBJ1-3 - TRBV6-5 CASSYYSFSSGNTIYF
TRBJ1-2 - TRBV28 CASSLGQVYGYTF
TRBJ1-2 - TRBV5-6 CASSRGGGYGYTF
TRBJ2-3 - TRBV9 CASSPFSRGTDTQYF
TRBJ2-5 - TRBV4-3 CASSQDTRGETQYF
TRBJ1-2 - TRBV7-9 CASSLTSYGYTF
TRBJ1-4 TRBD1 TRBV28 CASSSTGLHEKLFF
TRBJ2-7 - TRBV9 CASSSSSQGVSNEQYF